This entry describes one T cell receptor (beta chain). Sampling times: baseline, cycle 4 day 1, cycle 7 day 1. Produced via immunoSEQ multiplex PCR; TCRdb's table is partial and in-frame only. The sample carries 8,500 to 13,000 clones, less than 90% recorded once. This entry belongs to a study of OX40 agonist ivuxolimab in advanced cancers. Study-level information: Patients received ivuxolimab, an intravenous treatment, every 2 weeks at 0.01 to 10 mg/kg.

Trimming cost V 4 bases and J 3 bases, with 13 bases left between them. CDR3 length equals 14 residues. In germline, CDR1 is SGHKS, CDR2 YYEKEE (reference sequence). The chain uses TRBV5-5 and TRBJ1-2, with D maybe TRBD1 (5 bases). Material: CD4+ or CD8+ T cells sorted from blood, obtained in a trial of the OX40 agonist ivuxolimab. This receptor was obtained from an adult with an advanced solid tumor such as melanoma, head and neck, liver or kidney cancer. The CDR3 sequence: CASSRKGNYYGYTF. The CDR3 DNA reads as TGTGCCAGCAGCCGGAAGGGGAATTACTATGGCTACACCTTC.